Detailed here is one T cell receptor beta chain. Its antigen is unknown. This specimen comes from a study of shared clonotypes between healthy human individuals. Study outcomes and limitations: Sequencing of the sorted subsets was shown by rarefaction to be incomplete despite large depth. Researchers found naive subsets generally carried larger estimated richness than memory subsets.

Naive CD8 cells, CD45RO-negative and positively selected for CCR7, excluded terminally differentiated effector memory CD45RA+ cells. The data were produced by immunoSEQ multiplex PCR, yet TCRdb's version contains in-frame clones alone and is incomplete. The sample has hundreds of thousands of clones; roughly 95% are singletons. The CDR3 is made up of 16 amino acids. Germline V CDR1 and CDR2: MNHEY, SMNVEV (reference sequence). The V gene end was trimmed by 6 bases and the J gene end by 2 bases; junction bases not matched to a gene: 12. The sample taken for sequencing was naive CD8+ T cells sorted from blood. The chain is built from TRBV27 and TRBJ2-5; 7 positions match TRBD1. The clonotype was recovered from a woman under 40 in good health. The CDR3 nucleotides read TGTGCCAGCAGCCCTATACAGGGGATGGGGCAAGAGACCCAGTACTTC. It is translated as CASSPIQGMGQETQYF.